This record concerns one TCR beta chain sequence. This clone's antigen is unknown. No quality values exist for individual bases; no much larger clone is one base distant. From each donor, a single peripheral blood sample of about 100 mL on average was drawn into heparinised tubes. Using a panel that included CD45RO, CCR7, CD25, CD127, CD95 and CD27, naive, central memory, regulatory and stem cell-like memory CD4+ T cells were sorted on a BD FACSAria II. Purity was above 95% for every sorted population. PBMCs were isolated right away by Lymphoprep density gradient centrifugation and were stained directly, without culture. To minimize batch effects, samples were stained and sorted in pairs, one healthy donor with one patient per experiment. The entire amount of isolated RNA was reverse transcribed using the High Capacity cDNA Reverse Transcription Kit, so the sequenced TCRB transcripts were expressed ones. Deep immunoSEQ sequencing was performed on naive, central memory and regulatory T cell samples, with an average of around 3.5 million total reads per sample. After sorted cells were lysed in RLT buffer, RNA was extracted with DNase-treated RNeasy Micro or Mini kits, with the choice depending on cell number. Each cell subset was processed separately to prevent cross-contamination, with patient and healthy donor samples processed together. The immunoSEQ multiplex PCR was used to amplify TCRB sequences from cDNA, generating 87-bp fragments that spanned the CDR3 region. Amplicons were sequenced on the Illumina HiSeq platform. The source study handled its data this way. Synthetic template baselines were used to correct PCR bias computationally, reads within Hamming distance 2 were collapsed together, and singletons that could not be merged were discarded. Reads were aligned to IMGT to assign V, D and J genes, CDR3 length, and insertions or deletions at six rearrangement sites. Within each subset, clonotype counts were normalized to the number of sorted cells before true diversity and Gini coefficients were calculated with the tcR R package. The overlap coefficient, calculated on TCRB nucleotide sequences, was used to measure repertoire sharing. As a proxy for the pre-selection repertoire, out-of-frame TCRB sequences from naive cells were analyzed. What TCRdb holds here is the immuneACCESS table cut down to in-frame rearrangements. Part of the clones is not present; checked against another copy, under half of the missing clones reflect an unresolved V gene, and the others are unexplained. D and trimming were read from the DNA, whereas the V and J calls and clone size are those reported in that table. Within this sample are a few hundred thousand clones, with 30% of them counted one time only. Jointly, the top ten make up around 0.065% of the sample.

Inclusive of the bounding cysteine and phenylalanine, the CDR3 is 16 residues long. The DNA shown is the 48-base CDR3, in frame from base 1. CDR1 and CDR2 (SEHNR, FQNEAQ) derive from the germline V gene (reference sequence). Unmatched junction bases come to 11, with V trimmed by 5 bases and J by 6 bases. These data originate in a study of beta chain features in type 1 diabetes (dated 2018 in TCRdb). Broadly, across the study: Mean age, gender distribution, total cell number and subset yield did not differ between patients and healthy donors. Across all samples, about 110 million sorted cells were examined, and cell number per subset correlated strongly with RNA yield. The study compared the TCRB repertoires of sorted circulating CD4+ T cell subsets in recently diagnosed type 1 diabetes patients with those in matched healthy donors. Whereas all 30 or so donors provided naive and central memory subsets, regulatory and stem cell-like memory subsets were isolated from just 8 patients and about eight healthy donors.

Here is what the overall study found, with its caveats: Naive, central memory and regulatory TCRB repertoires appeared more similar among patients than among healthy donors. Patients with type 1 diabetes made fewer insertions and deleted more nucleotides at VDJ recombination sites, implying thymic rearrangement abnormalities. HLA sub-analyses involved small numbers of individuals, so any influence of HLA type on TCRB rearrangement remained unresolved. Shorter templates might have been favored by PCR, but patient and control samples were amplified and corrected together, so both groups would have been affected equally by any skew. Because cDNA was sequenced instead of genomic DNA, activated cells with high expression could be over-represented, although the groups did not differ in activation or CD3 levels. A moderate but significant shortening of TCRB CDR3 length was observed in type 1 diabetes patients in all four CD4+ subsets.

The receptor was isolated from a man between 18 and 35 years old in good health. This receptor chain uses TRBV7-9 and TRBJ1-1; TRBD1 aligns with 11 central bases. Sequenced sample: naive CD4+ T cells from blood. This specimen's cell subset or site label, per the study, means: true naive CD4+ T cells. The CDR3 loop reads CASSTRTGGLVPEAFF. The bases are TGTGCCAGCAGCACCCGGACAGGGGGCTTGGTCCCTGAAGCTTTCTTT. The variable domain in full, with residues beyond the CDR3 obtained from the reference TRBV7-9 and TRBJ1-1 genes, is DTGVSQNPRHKITKRGQNVTFRCDPISEHNRLYWYRQTLGQGPEFLTYFQNEAQLEKSRLLSDRFSAERPKGSFSTLEIQRTEQGDSAMYLCASSTRTGGLVPEAFFGQGTRLTVV.